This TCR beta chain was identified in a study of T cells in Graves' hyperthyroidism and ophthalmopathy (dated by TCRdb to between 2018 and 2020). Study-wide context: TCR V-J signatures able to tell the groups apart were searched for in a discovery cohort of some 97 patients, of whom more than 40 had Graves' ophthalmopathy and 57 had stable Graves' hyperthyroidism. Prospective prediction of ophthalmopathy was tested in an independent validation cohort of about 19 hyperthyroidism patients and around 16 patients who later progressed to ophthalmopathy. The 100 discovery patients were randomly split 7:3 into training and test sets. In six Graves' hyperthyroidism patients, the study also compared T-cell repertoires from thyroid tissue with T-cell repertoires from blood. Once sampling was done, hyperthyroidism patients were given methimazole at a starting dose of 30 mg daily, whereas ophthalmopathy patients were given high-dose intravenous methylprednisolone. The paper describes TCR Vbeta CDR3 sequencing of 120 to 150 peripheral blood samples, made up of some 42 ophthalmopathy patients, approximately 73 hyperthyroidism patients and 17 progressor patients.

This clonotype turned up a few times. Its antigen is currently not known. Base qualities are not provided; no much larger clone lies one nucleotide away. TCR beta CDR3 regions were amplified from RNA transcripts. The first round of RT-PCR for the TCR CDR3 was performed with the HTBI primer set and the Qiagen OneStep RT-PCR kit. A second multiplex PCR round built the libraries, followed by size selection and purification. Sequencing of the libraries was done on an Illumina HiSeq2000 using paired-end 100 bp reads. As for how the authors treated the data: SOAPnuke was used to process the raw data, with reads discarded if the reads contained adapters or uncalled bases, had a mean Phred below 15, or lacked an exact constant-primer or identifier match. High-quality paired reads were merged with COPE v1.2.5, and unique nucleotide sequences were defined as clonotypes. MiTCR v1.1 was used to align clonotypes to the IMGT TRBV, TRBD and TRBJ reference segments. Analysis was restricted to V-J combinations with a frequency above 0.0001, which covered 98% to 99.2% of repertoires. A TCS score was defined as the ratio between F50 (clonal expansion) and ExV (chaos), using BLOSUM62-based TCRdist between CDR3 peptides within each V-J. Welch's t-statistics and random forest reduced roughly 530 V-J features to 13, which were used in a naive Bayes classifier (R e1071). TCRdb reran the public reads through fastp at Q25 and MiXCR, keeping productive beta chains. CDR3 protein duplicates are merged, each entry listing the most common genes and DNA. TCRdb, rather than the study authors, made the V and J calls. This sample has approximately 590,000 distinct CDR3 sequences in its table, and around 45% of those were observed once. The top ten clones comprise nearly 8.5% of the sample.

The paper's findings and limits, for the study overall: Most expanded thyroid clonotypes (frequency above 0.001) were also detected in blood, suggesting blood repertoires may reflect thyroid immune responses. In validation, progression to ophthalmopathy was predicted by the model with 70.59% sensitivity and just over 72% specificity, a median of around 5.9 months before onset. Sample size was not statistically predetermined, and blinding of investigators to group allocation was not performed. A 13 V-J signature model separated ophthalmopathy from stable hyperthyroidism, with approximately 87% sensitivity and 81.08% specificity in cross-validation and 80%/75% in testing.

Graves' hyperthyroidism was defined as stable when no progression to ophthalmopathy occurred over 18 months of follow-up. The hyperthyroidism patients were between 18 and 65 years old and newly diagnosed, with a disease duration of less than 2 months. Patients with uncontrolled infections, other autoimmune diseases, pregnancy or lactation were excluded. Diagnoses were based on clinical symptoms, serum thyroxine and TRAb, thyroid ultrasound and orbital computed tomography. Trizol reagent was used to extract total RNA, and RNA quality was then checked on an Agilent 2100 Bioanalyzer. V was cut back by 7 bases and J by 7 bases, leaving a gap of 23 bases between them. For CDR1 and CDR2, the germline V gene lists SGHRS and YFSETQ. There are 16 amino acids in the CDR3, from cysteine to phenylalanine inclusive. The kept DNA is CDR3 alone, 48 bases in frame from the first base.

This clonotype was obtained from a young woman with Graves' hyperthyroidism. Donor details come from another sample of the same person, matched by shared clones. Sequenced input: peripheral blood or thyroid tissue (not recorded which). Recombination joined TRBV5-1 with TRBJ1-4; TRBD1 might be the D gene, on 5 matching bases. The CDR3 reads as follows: CASSTYQPGEGEKLFF. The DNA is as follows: TGCGCCAGCTCGACGTACCAGCCGGGGGAGGGTGAAAAACTGTTTTTT.